This T cell receptor (beta chain) is drawn from a study of T-cell memory formation after mild COVID-19. Study as a whole: Clustering of TCRs was largely donor specific.

V was trimmed by 7 bases and J by 2 bases, leaving 18 bases between them. CDR3 length equals 15 residues. CDR1 and CDR2 (germline): SNHLY, FYNNEI. From the 5' RACE reads, TCRdb called clonotypes with MiXCR, one entry per CDR3 protein. The sample includes about 340,000 distinct CDR3 sequences, around 20% of them seen just once. This clonotype was picked up a small number of times. The specimen was PBMCs or a T cell subset sorted from them (not recorded which). This clonotype was obtained from an adult woman who had mild COVID-19 (a few samples of this study predate the infection). Cell type and time point are not known. The chain uses TRBV2 and TRBJ2-7; D could derive from TRBD1 or TRBD2 (6 bases each). CDR3 sequence: CASTGRGAGTYEQYF. In DNA, the CDR3 is TGTGCCAGCACCGGAAGGGGGGCAGGCACCTACGAGCAGTACTTC. Full variable domain (remainder filled in from reference TRBV2 and TRBJ2-7): EPEVTQTPSHQVTQMGQEVILRCVPISNHLYFYWYRQILGQKVEFLVSFYNNEISEKSEIFDDQFSVERPDGSNFTLKIRSTKLEDSAMYFCASTGRGAGTYEQYFGPGTRLTVT.